This T cell receptor (beta chain) originates from a study of cytomegalovirus exposure and HLA in healthy donors. Across the whole study: One earlier analysis, a look at 150 million to 200 million T cells, found some 110 million unique TCR beta sequences.

The study ran its PCR with 60 Vbeta and 13 Jbeta primers. The data were produced by immunoSEQ multiplex PCR, yet TCRdb's version contains in-frame clones alone and is incomplete. The table shows around 200,000 clones, with 79% occurring only once. Comment on this clone: As yet, its antigen is unknown.

This CDR3 region has 12 residues. Study conclusions and caveats: It was assumed in the presence/absence analyses that sequencing depth was roughly uniform across donors. Equally common other TCR beta chains were less clonally expanded than HLA-associated ones, a later analysis found. Cytomegalovirus association was listed for approximately 150 TCR beta chains.

Material for sequencing was PBMCs. The source is a woman in her forties or fifties in good health and CMV-seronegative. The chain is built from TRBV21-1 and TRBJ2-7; the table's TRBD1 call for D was not verified on the DNA. TRBV21-1 is termed a pseudogene. The DNA for the CDR3 is TGTGCCATCCGTGACAGGGGTTACGAGCAGTACTTC. This encodes CAIRDRGYEQYF.